The 3 T cell receptor beta chains presented below share a single source sample, sequenced in a study of control samples from healthy donors and cancer patients. Repertoires were generated with immunoSEQ multiplex PCR, while TCRdb's copy carries only in-frame clones and drops some. This repertoire shows about 130,000 clones, about 95% found once; its top ten account for less than 4%. The sequenced material came from blood. These receptors originate from a man aged 25-40 years in good health.

The V call is TRBV14, the J call TRBJ2-1, with 11 bases matching TRBD2. The CDR3 length is 14 residues. Germline V gives CDR1 SGHDN, CDR2 FVKESK. Germline trimming cut 5 bases from V and 7 bases from J; bases unmatched to any gene: 4. The CDR3 is CASSFSGGANEQFF. CDR3 DNA: TGTGCCAGCAGCTTTAGCGGGGGGGCTAATGAGCAGTTCTTC.

This clone was seen just once. CDR3 protein: CATSRDVRLVYEQYF. The CDR3 coding sequence is TGTGCCACCAGCAGAGATGTGAGATTAGTCTACGAGCAGTACTTC. V usage is TRBV15 and J usage is TRBJ2-7; D unclear. The length of the CDR3 is 15 residues. V gave up 0 bases and J gave up 3 bases, with 12 bases separating them. Germline V lookup: CDR1 LNHNV, CDR2 YYDKDF (reference sequence).

The CDR3 region is CASSSTFGADTQYF. In nucleotides, the CDR3 is TGTGCCAGCAGCTCGACTTTTGGCGCAGATACGCAGTATTTT. V and J are TRBV5-5 and TRBJ2-3; D is undetermined. There are 14 residues in the CDR3. Between the trimmed V and J ends, which lost 3 bases and 4 bases, there was a span of 12 bases. Looked up from germline, CDR1 is SGHKS and CDR2 is YYEKEE (reference sequence).